This T cell receptor (beta chain) was identified during a study of blood T cell repertoires in COVID-19. Study as a whole: Acute and convalescent COVID-19 specimens originated in the United States, Italy and Spain. Nucleic acid was either cDNA or gDNA, and it came from T cells, B-cell-depleted T cells, or PBMCs.

TCRdb keeps only in-frame clones here, not all; method: immunoSEQ multiplex PCR. Here the sample spans approximately 230,000 clones, roughly 80% being singletons. The CDR3 contains 16 residues. V lost 5 bases and J lost 2; bases outside the gene matches: 11. Germline CDR1 is MNHEY and CDR2 is SMNVEV (reference sequence). The sample consisted of peripheral blood. The chain couples TRBV27 to TRBJ2-7, with 8 bases that match TRBD2. This sequence originates from a man aged 25-45 years with active or convalescent COVID-19. The CDR3 bases are TGTGCCAGCAGTCAAATAGCGGGGATCGATCCCTACGAGCAGTACTTC. It yields the protein CASSQIAGIDPYEQYF.